This T cell receptor (beta chain) was identified during a study of cytomegalovirus exposure and HLA in healthy donors. General observations from the study: A later analysis showed TCR association rates differing by HLA locus, peaking at DRB1 and lowest at HLA-C. Fewer than 20,000 TCR beta sequences were associated with HLA alleles at 0.05 false discovery rate in a later analysis. Relative to equally common others, HLA-associated TCR beta chains showed greater clonal expansion in a later analysis.

A word on this clone: Its target is unknown.

The germline V and J ends were trimmed by 1 base and 0 bases, with 10 bases remaining between them. The V gene's germline CDR1 is LGHNA and CDR2 YNFKEQ. CDR3 length equals 16 residues. It was with 60 Vbeta and 13 Jbeta primers that the PCR ran. Repertoires were generated with immunoSEQ multiplex PCR, while TCRdb's copy carries only in-frame clones and drops some. The sample has 150,000 or so clones, approximately 69% seen once. Healthy bone marrow donors made up the cohort. The chain employs TRBV4-2 and TRBJ2-1; no reliable D call. This receptor was identified in a man younger than 45 in good health and CMV-seronegative. Sample: PBMCs. The CDR3 spells CASSQGGASSYNEQFF. DNA for the CDR3: TGTGCCAGCAGCCAAGGCGGAGCTAGCTCCTACAATGAGCAGTTCTTC.